A selection of T cell receptor beta chains follows, all from one sample in a study of cytotoxic CD8 clonotypes in ibrutinib-treated CLL. Sequencing was performed with immunoSEQ multiplex PCR; in TCRdb, only in-frame clones are kept and a portion is missing. The sample records 200,000 to 250,000 clones, roughly 73% being singletons. This material consisted of PBMCs, taken after 12 months of ibrutinib treatment. Receptors were obtained from a human donor with chronic lymphocytic leukemia. Each CDR3 is given with its conserved first and last residue. The order of the fields is V gene, J gene, clone size, D gene, CDR3 DNA, CDR3 protein. D genes are given only for firm matches. Size is omitted from some rows. Given values are once, few, many or a class for expanded clones.

>TRBV5-4|TRBJ2-3|.|.
TGTGCCAGCAGCTTGGGGGGCCTCACAGATACGCAGTATTTT
CASSLGGLTDTQYF
>TRBV11-2|TRBJ1-1|.|.
TGTGCCAGCAGCCCCACCGAAGTGGTGAGGGAAGCTTTCTTT
CASSPTEVVREAFF
>TRBV7-6|TRBJ2-1|.|.
TGTGCCAGCAGCTCCAGAGGAGGGGGTAGTGAGCAGTTCTTC
CASSSRGGGSEQFF
>TRBV19|TRBJ2-3|.|.
TGTGCCAGTAGTCTGGGTATGGTTAGTTGGCACGAGCAAGGTGGTGCAGATACGCAGTATTTT
CASSLGMVSWHEQGGADTQYF
>TRBV9|TRBJ2-7|.|.
TGTGCCAGCAGCGTAGGCGTAACCTACGAGCAGTACTTC
CASSVGVTYEQYF
>TRBV15|TRBJ2-7|.|TRBD1
TGTGCCACCAGCAGACGACAGGGAACCTACGAGCAGTACTTC
CATSRRQGTYEQYF
>TRBV4-1|TRBJ1-1|once|.
TGCGCCAGCGCTCACCCGACCGATGAAGCTTTCTTT
CASAHPTDEAFF
>TRBV4-2|TRBJ2-7|.|TRBD2
TGTGCCAGCAGCCAAGTCAGCGGGAGAAACGAGCAGTACTTC
CASSQVSGRNEQYF
>TRBV27|TRBJ2-7|.|TRBD2
TGTGCCAGCTCCGGACTAGCGGGAGACTACGAGCAGTACTTC
CASSGLAGDYEQYF
>TRBV5-1|TRBJ2-6|.|.
TGCGCCAGCAGCTTGGAAGGGGGCTCTGGGGCCAACGTCCTGACTTTC
CASSLEGGSGANVLTF
>TRBV5-1|TRBJ2-5|.|TRBD2
TGCGCCAGCAGCCCCGGACTAGCGGGAGGGACCCAGTACTTC
CASSPGLAGGTQYF
>TRBV7-9|TRBJ1-1|.|.
TGTGCCAGCACTATAACACCAGAATTTTCCGAAGCTTTCTTT
CASTITPEFSEAFF
>TRBV5-6|TRBJ1-5|once|.
TGTGCCAGCAGCTTGGCCTTGGGGAGAGACAATCAGCCCCAGCATTTT
CASSLALGRDNQPQHF
>TRBV10-3|TRBJ1-5|.|TRBD1
TGTGCCATCAGGGGGACAGGGGATCAGCCCCAGCATTTT
CAIRGTGDQPQHF
>TRBV6-1|TRBJ1-2|.|TRBD1
TGTGCCAGCAGTGGGGGACAGGGGGGATCCTACTATGGCTACACCTTC
CASSGGQGGSYYGYTF
>TRBV6-6|TRBJ2-3|.|.
TGTGCCAGCAGTTATGACGGGTACACGCAGTATTTT
CASSYDGYTQYF
>TRBV5-1|TRBJ2-3|.|TRBD2
TGCGCCAGCAGCTACGGAGGCGCGGGAGGGGGAGATACGCAGTATTTT
CASSYGGAGGGDTQYF
>TRBV6-1|TRBJ1-2|few|TRBD1
TGTGCCAGCAGTCCCGGGACAGGGGGCAGCTATGGCTACACCTTC
CASSPGTGGSYGYTF
>TRBV5-4|TRBJ1-1|.|.
TGTGCCAGCAGCTCCCCCCCTAGTACTGAAGCTTTCTTT
CASSSPPSTEAFF
>TRBV19|TRBJ1-1|.|.
TGTGCCAGTAGTCCCCGGTACGGGTTACGGACTGAAGCTTTCTTT
CASSPRYGLRTEAFF
>TRBV28|TRBJ1-1|.|.
TGTGCCAGCAGTTTGAAGGGGGTAACTGAAGCTTTCTTT
CASSLKGVTEAFF
>TRBV2|TRBJ2-5|.|.
TGTGCCAGCGGGGTCCGACGGTACCAAGAGACCCAGTACTTC
CASGVRRYQETQYF
>TRBV2|TRBJ1-1|.|.
TGTGCCAGCGCTATCGGGGGGAGTCGCACTGAAGCTTTCTTT
CASAIGGSRTEAFF
>TRBV25-1|TRBJ1-6|once|.
TGTGCCAGCAGTGAACCCGGCAGAAGCAATTCACCCCTCCACTTT
CASSEPGRSNSPLHF
>TRBV2|TRBJ1-5|many|.
TGTGCCAGCACCATGGGAGTTCCCAATCAGCCCCAGCATTTT
CASTMGVPNQPQHF
>TRBV30|TRBJ1-1|.|.
TGTGCCTGGAGTGTGGGGATTGAAGCTTTCTTT
CAWSVGIEAFF
>TRBV27|TRBJ2-2|.|.
TGTGCCAGCAGTTCGGGACCGCACACCGGGGAGCTGTTTTTT
CASSSGPHTGELFF
>TRBV27|TRBJ1-4|.|.
TGTGCCAGCAGCGTTTCATTGACGACTATGTCGGCAAAACTGTTTTTT
CASSVSLTTMSAKLFF
>TRBV2|TRBJ1-4|.|.
TGTGCCAGCAGTGAAACGGGGCCCCCTAATGAAAAACTGTTTTTT
CASSETGPPNEKLFF
>TRBV23-1|TRBJ2-7|.|.
TGCGCCAGCAGTCAAACTCCCGGGGGCTCCTACGAGCAGTACTTC
CASSQTPGGSYEQYF
>TRBV6-5|TRBJ2-3|.|.
TGTGCCAGCAGTTATAGTGGTAACCCAGCGGATACGCAGTATTTT
CASSYSGNPADTQYF
>TRBV19|TRBJ1-5|.|.
TGTGCCAGTAGTAGGCAGGGCAATCAGCCCCAGCATTTT
CASSRQGNQPQHF
>TRBV11-3|TRBJ2-3|.|.
TGTGCCAGCAGCTTCCACGAGGGGCGCGGGGCAGATACGCAGTATTTT
CASSFHEGRGADTQYF
>TRBV2|TRBJ1-3|.|TRBD1
TGTGCCAGCAGTCCGGGACAGGGGGCTGGAAACACCATATATTTT
CASSPGQGAGNTIYF
>TRBV6-5|TRBJ2-7|.|TRBD2
TGTGCCAGCAGCCCCCTCCTAGCGGGGGCCAGAGAGCAGTACTTC
CASSPLLAGAREQYF
>TRBV5-1|TRBJ2-5|.|TRBD2
TGCGCCAGCAGCCCGGGGGGGAACCAAGAGACCCAGTACTTC
CASSPGGNQETQYF
>TRBV7-9|TRBJ1-5|once|.
TGTGCCAGCAGCTTAGCGTCGGAGGATCAGCCCCAGCATTTT
CASSLASEDQPQHF
>TRBV28|TRBJ2-4|.|TRBD1
TGTGCCAGCAGTTTCCGGGACAGGGGTAATATTCAGTACTTC
CASSFRDRGNIQYF
>TRBV18|TRBJ2-3|.|TRBD1
TGTGCCAGCTCACTAACGACGGGACAGGGGGCCACAGATACGCAGTATTTT
CASSLTTGQGATDTQYF
>TRBV5-1|TRBJ1-1|.|TRBD1
TGCGCCAGCAGCTTGGGCGAGGGGGCCGGGAACACTGAAGCTTTCTTT
CASSLGEGAGNTEAFF
>TRBV7-9|TRBJ1-1|.|TRBD1
TGTGCCAGCAGCTTAGCCTTACTAAGCCGTCGGACAGGTCTCACTGAAGCTTTCTTT
CASSLALLSRRTGLTEAFF
>TRBV7-9|TRBJ2-7|.|TRBD2
TGTGCCAGCAGCTTATCGGAGGGAGGGCCTTACGAGCAGTACTTC
CASSLSEGGPYEQYF
>TRBV5-1|TRBJ2-1|.|.
TGCGCCAGCACCGAATACAATGAGCAGTTCTTC
CASTEYNEQFF
>TRBV15|TRBJ1-2|.|.
TGTGCCACCAGTTTAGGGGGTGATGGCTACACCTTC
CATSLGGDGYTF
>TRBV28|TRBJ1-1|.|.
TGTGCCAGCAGTTTATCAGGTTTGACTGAAGCTTTCTTT
CASSLSGLTEAFF
>TRBV4-1|TRBJ1-1|.|.
TGCGCCAGCAGCCAACTAGGGTACATCACTGAAGCTTTCTTT
CASSQLGYITEAFF
>TRBV6-5|TRBJ2-3|.|.
TGTGCCAGCAGTGACTGGGCAGGGGGCACAGATACGCAGTATTTT
CASSDWAGGTDTQYF
>TRBV25-1|TRBJ1-4|.|.
TGTGCCAGCAGTGAATACGGAGACAATGAAAAACTGTTTTTT
CASSEYGDNEKLFF